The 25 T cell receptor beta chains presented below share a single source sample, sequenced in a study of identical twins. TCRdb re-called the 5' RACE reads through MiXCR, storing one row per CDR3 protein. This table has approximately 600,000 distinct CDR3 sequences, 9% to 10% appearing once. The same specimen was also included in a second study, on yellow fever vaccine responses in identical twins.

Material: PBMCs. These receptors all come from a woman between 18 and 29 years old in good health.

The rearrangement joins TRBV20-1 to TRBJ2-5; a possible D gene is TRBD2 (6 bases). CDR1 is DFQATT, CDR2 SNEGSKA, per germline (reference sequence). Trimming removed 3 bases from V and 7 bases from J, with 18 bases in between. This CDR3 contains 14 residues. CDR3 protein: CSARAIAGGTTQYF. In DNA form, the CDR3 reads TGCAGTGCTAGGGCTATCGCAGGCGGGACGACCCAGTACTTC.

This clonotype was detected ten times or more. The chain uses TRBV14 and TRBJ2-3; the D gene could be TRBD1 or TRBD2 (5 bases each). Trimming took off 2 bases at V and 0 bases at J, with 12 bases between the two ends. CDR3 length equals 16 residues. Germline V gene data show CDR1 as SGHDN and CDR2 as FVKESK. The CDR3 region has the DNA TGTGCCAGCAGCCAATCCCCGGGGCCTAGCACAGATACGCAGTATTTT. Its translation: CASSQSPGPSTDTQYF.

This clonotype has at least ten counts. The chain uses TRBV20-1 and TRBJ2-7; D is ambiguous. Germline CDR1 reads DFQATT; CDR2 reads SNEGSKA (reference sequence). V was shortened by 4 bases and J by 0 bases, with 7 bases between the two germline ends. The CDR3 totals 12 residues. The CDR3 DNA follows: TGCAGTGCTACGACACTCTCCTACGAGCAGTACTTC. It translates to CSATTLSYEQYF.

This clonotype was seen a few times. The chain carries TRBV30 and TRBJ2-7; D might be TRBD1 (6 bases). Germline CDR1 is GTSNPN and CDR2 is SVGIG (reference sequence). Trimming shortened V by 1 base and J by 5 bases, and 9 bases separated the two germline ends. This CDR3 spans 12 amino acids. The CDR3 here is CAWSDPGDEQYF. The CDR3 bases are TGTGCCTGGAGTGATCCAGGGGACGAGCAGTACTTC.

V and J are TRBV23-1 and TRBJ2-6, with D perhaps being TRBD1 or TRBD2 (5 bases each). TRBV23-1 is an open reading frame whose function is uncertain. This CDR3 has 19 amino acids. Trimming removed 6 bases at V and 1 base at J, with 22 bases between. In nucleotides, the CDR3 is TGCGCCAGCAGGGACACCGGGACGGGGCTCTTTTCTGGGGCCAACGTCCTGACTTTC. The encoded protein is CASRDTGTGLFSGANVLTF.

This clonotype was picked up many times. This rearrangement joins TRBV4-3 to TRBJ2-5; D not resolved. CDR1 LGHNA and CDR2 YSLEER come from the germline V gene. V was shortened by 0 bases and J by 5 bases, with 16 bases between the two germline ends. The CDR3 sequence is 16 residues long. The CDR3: CASSQERASYRETQYF. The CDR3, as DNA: TGCGCCAGCAGCCAAGAACGTGCTTCGTATCGGGAGACCCAGTACTTC.

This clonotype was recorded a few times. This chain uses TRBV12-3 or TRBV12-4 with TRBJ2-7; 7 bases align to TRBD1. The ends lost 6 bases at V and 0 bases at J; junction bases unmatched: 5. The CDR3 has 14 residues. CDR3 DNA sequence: TGTGCCAGCAGGGGGACAGCGGTCTCCTACGAGCAGTACTTC. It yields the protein CASRGTAVSYEQYF.

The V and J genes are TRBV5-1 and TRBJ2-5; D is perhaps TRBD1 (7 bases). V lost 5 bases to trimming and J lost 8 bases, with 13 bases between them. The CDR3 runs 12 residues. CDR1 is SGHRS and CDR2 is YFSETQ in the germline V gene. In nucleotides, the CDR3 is TGCGCCAGCAGGGCAGGGGGGCCCACCCAGTACTTC. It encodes CASRAGGPTQYF.

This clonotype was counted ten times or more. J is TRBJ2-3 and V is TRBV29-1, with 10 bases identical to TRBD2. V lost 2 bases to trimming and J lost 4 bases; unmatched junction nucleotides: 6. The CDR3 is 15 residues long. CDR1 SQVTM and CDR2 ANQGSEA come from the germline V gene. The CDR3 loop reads CSVESLAGTADTQYF. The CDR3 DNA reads TGCAGCGTTGAATCACTAGCGGGAACTGCAGATACGCAGTATTTT.

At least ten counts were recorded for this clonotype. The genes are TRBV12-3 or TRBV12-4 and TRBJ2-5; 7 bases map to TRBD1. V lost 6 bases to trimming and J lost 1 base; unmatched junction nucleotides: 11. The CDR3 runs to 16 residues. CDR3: CASSPNNWDSQETQYF. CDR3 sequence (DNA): TGTGCCAGCAGCCCTAACAACTGGGACAGCCAAGAGACCCAGTACTTC.

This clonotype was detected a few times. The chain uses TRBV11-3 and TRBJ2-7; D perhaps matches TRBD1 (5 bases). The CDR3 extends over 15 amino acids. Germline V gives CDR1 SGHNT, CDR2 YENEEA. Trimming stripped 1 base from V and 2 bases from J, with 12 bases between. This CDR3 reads CASSLGWPGPYEQYF. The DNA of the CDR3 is TGTGCCAGCAGCTTAGGGTGGCCAGGGCCCTACGAGCAGTACTTC. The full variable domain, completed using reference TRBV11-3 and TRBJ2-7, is EAGVVQSPRYKIIEKKQPVAFWCNPISGHNTLYWYLQNLGQGPELLIRYENEEAVDDSQLPKDRFSAERLKGVDSTLKIQPAELGDSAVYLCASSLGWPGPYEQYFGPGTRLTVT.

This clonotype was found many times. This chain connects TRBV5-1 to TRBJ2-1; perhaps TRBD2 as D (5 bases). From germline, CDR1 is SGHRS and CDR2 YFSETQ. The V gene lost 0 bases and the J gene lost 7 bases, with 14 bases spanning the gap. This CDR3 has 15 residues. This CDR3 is CASSLADSPGNEQFF. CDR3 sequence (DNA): TGCGCCAGCAGCTTGGCGGACTCCCCGGGGAATGAGCAGTTCTTC. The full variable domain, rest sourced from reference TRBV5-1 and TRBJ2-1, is KAGVTQTPRYLIKTRGQQVTLSCSPISGHRSVSWYQQTPGQGLQFLFEYFSETQRNKGNFPGRFSGRQFSNSRSEMNVSTLELGDSALYLCASSLADSPGNEQFFGPGTRLTVL.

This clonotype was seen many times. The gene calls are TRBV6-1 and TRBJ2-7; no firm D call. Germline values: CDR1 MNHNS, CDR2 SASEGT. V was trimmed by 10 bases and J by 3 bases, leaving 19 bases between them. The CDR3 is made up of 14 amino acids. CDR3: CATRGYEENYEQYF. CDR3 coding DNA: TGTGCCACCCGTGGTTACGAGGAAAACTACGAGCAGTACTTC.

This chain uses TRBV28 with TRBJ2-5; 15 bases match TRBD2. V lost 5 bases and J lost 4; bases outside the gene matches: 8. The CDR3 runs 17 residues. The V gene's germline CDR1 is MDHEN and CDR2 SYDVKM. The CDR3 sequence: CASSLGLAGGLGETQYF. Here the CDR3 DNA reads TGTGCCAGCAGTCTTGGACTAGCGGGAGGGTTGGGAGAGACCCAGTACTTC.

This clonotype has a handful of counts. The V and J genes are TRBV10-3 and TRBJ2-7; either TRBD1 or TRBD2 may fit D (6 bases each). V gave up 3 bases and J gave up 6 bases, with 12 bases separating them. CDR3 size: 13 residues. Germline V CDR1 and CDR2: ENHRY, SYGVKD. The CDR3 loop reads CAISDGGRFEQYF. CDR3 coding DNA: TGTGCCATCAGTGATGGGGGGCGTTTCGAGCAGTACTTC.

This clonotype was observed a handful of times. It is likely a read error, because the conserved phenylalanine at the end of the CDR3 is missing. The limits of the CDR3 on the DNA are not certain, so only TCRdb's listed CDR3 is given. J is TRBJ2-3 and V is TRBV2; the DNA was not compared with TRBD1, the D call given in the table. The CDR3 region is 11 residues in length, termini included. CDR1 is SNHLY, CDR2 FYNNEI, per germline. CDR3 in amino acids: CASSVDREPQY.

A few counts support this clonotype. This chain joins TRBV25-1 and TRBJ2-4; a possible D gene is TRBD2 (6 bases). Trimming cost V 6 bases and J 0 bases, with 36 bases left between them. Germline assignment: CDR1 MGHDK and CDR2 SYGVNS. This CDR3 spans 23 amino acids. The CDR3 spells CASSEQEFGAWRGRTLAKNIQYF. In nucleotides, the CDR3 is TGTGCCAGCAGCGAACAGGAATTTGGGGCATGGAGGGGCCGAACTCTAGCCAAAAACATTCAGTACTTC.

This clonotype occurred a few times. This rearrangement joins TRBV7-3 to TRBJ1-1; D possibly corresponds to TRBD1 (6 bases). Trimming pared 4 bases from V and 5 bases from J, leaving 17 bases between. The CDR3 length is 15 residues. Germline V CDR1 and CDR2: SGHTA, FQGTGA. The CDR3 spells CASSSGTRGETEAFF. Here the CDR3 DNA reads TGTGCCAGCAGCTCCGGGACCAGGGGAGAGACTGAAGCTTTCTTT.

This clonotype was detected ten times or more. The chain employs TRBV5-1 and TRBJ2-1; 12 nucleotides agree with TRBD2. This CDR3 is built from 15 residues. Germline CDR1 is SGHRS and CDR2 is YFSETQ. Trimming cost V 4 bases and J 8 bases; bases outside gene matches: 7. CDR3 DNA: TGCGCCAGCAGCCCCGCTAGCGGGGGGGCGGATGAGCAGTTCTTC. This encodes CASSPASGGADEQFF.

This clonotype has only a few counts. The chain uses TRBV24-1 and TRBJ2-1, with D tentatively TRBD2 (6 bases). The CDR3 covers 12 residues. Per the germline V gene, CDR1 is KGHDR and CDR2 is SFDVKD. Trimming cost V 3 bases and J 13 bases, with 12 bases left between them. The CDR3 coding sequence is TGTGCCACCAGTGATCTGGGACTTCCCCAGTTCTTC. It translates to CATSDLGLPQFF.

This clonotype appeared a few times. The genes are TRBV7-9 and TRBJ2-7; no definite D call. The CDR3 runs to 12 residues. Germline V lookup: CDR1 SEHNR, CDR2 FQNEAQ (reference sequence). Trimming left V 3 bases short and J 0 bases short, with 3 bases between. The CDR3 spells CASSFVSYEQYF. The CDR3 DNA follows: TGTGCCAGCAGCTTCGTCTCCTACGAGCAGTACTTC. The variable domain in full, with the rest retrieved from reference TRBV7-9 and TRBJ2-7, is DTGVSQNPRHKITKRGQNVTFRCDPISEHNRLYWYRQTLGQGPEFLTYFQNEAQLEKSRLLSDRFSAERPKGSFSTLEIQRTEQGDSAMYLCASSFVSYEQYFGPGTRLTVT.

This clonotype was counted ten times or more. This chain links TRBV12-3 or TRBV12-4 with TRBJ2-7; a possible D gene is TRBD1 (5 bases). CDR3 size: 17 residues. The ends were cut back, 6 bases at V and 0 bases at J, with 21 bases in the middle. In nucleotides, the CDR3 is TGTGCCAGCAGCCCCCTTTCCGCGTCCAGGGCCTCCTACGAGCAGTACTTC. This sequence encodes CASSPLSASRASYEQYF.

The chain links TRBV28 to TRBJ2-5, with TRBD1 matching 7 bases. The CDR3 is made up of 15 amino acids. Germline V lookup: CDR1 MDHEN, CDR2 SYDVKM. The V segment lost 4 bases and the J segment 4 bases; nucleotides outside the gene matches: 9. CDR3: CASSSPGQSSETQYF. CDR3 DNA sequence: TGTGCCAGCAGTTCGCCGGGACAGTCATCAGAGACCCAGTACTTC.

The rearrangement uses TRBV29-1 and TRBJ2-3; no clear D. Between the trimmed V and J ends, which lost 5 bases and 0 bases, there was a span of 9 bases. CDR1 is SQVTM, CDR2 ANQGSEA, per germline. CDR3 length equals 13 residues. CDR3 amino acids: CSVWAESTDTQYF. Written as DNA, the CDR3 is TGCAGCGTTTGGGCTGAAAGCACAGATACGCAGTATTTT.

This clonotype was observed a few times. CDR3 loop: CASSQVLGALETQYF. DNA of the CDR3: TGCGCCAGCAGCCAAGTTCTTGGGGCCCTAGAGACCCAGTACTTC. The V gene is TRBV4-1, the J gene TRBJ2-5; TRBD1 is a possible D gene (5 bases). This CDR3 is built from 15 residues. Germline values: CDR1 MGHRA, CDR2 YSYEKL. With 1 base removed from V and 4 bases from J, the gap between germline ends came to 13 bases.